This T cell receptor (beta chain) was identified during a study of T cells after yellow fever vaccination. The CDR3 sequence is 14 residues long. Trimming pared 7 bases from V and 3 bases from J, leaving 17 bases between. Per the germline V gene, CDR1 is DFQATT and CDR2 is SNEGSKA (reference sequence). In TCRdb, the 5' RACE reads were re-called with MiXCR into one record per CDR3 protein. The sample records roughly 260,000 distinct CDR3 sequences, roughly 13% being singletons. The sequence was collected from a man under 40 who received the YFV17D yellow fever vaccine. The genes are TRBV20-1 and TRBJ2-3, with a tentative D call TRBD2 (6 bases). Source: CD4+ T cells sorted from PBMCs, taken 45 days after the yellow fever booster vaccination. Here the CDR3 DNA reads TGCAGTGTCAGGGACTTGGTCTTGACAGATACGCAGTATTTT. Protein product: CSVRDLVLTDTQYF.